A single sample gave rise to the 30 T cell receptor beta chains below, sequenced in a study of PD-L1 blockade in urothelial cancer. Described time point: pretreatment peripheral blood. Profiled with immunoSEQ multiplex PCR; TCRdb holds only in-frame clones, not every one. This sample carries 85,000 to 90,000 clones, more than 70% of them seen once, and the ten largest clones take approximately 15%. The material sequenced was PBMCs, taken around atezolizumab (anti-PD-L1) treatment. Receptors were obtained from a man in his 60s with urothelial cancer.

V and J are TRBV7-8 and TRBJ2-7; D gene unclear. This CDR3 comprises 12 residues. Germline V gives CDR1 SGHVS, CDR2 FQNEAQ. V gave up 3 bases and J gave up 0 bases, with 3 bases separating them. The CDR3 DNA sequence: TGTGCCAGCAGCTTTAGCTCCTACGAGCAGTACTTC. It is translated as CASSFSSYEQYF.

The CDR3 DNA reads TGTGCCAGCAGCTCCCGGGACTTCAAGTTCTTC. It codes for CASSSRDFKFF. The chain uses TRBV6-5 and TRBJ2-1; D possibly corresponds to TRBD2 (6 bases). The V gene lost 6 bases and the J gene lost 14 bases, with 14 bases spanning the gap. The CDR3 consists of 11 residues. Germline CDR1 reads MNHEY; CDR2 reads SVGAGI.

The V call is TRBV15, the J call TRBJ2-1; 10 bases are a match to TRBD1. The CDR3 length is 15 residues. Trimming cost V 3 bases and J 10 bases; bases outside gene matches: 9. Per the germline V gene, CDR1 is LNHNV and CDR2 is YYDKDF (reference sequence). As DNA, the CDR3 is TGTGCCACCAGCAGGGCGACAGGGGGCGCGGGGGAGCAGTTCTTC. This sequence encodes CATSRATGGAGEQFF.

V gene TRBV6-6 combines with J gene TRBJ2-3; D unclear. Germline CDR1 is MNHNY and CDR2 is SVGAGI (reference sequence). The CDR3 extends over 12 amino acids. The V end lost 6 bases, the J end lost 0 bases, and 4 bases lay between the germline ends. For the CDR3, the DNA is TGTGCCAGCAGCGGGAGCACAGATACGCAGTATTTT. Amino acids: CASSGSTDTQYF.

This chain joins TRBV14 and TRBJ1-1; 8 nucleotides line up with TRBD1. CDR3 size: 15 residues. Germline assignment: CDR1 SGHDN and CDR2 FVKESK. Trimming at V came to 0 bases and at J to 4 bases, leaving 4 bases not matched to a gene. This CDR3 reads CASSQERTGFTEAFF. In DNA form, the CDR3 reads TGTGCCAGCAGCCAAGAGAGGACAGGGTTCACTGAAGCTTTCTTT.

The gene calls are TRBV5-8 and TRBJ1-4; 7 bases map to TRBD1. This CDR3 is 14 amino acids long. Germline V gives CDR1 SGHTS, CDR2 YDEGEE. V shed 2 bases, J shed 8 bases, and the junction held 6 bases outside the gene matches. The CDR3 here is CASSLQGLNEKLFF. The CDR3 nucleotides read TGTGCCAGCAGCTTACAGGGGTTGAACGAAAAACTGTTTTTT.

The J gene is TRBJ2-1, the V gene TRBV9, with D possibly matching TRBD2 (6 bases). This CDR3 is 13 amino acids long. V shed 1 base and J shed 9 bases, with 11 bases lying between them. Per germline, CDR1 SGDLS and CDR2 YYNGEE. The CDR3 DNA reads TGTGCCAGCAGCGTAAACCGGGGGTTTGAGCAGTTCTTC. Translated, it gives CASSVNRGFEQFF.

This clone came up once. Within the sample, other DNA sequences also encode this same CDR3. The rearrangement joins TRBV9 to TRBJ1-5, with D unresolved. Germline values: CDR1 SGDLS, CDR2 YYNGEE. The CDR3 is 14 amino acids. V dropped 3 bases and J dropped 2 bases, with 9 bases sitting between them. CDR3 amino acids: CASSAEGGNQPQHF. The CDR3 DNA reads as TGTGCCAGCAGCGCGGAGGGTGGCAATCAGCCCCAGCATTTT.

The CDR3 protein is CASSLAQNYGYTF. DNA of the CDR3: TGTGCCAGCAGCTTAGCTCAGAACTATGGCTACACCTTC. The chain employs TRBV7-6 and TRBJ1-2; D not resolved. Trimming left V 0 bases short and J 2 bases short, with 4 bases between. This CDR3 region has 13 residues. CDR1 is SGHVS and CDR2 is FNYEAQ in the germline V gene.

This chain uses TRBV7-6 with TRBJ2-1, with D perhaps TRBD2 (6 bases). Germline V gene sequence: CDR1 SGHVS, CDR2 FNYEAQ. V gave up 5 bases and J gave up 8 bases, with 13 bases separating them. The CDR3 sequence is 13 residues long. Here the CDR3 reads CASSTRSGDEQFF. CDR3 nucleotide sequence: TGTGCCAGCAGCACCCGTAGCGGAGATGAGCAGTTCTTC. Together with reference TRBV7-6 and TRBJ2-1, the CDR3 gives the full variable domain: GAGVSQSPRYKVTKRGQDVALRCDPISGHVSLYWYRQALGQGPEFLTYFNYEAQQDKSGLPNDRFSAERPEGSISTLTIQRTEQRDSAMYRCASSTRSGDEQFFGPGTRLTVL.

This clone appeared a few times. The rearrangement uses TRBV5-6 and TRBJ2-1; 10 bases fit TRBD2. The germline V gene encodes CDR1 SGHDT and CDR2 YYEEEE. The CDR3 has 15 amino acids. V lost 4 bases to trimming and J lost 5 bases; unmatched junction nucleotides: 6. CDR3 nucleotides: TGTGCCAGCAGCGATAGCGGGAGGATGCACAATGAGCAGTTCTTC. This encodes CASSDSGRMHNEQFF. Combining the CDR3 with reference TRBV5-6 and TRBJ2-1 gives the whole variable domain DAGVTQSPTHLIKTRGQQVTLRCSPKSGHDTVSWYQQALGQGPQFIFQYYEEEERQRGNFPDRFSGHQFPNYSSELNVNALLLGDSALYLCASSDSGRMHNEQFFGPGTRLTVL.

The chain uses TRBV9 and TRBJ2-7; 9 bases fit TRBD1. In germline, CDR1 is SGDLS, CDR2 YYNGEE. The trim removed 0 bases at V and 2 bases at J, leaving 0 bases unmatched. The CDR3 consists of 14 residues. CDR3 amino acids: CASSVGDRAYEQYF. CDR3 nucleotides: TGTGCCAGCAGCGTAGGGGACAGGGCCTACGAGCAGTACTTC.

The V gene is TRBV28, the J gene TRBJ1-5; D gene uncertain. The CDR3 sequence is 13 residues long. Germline-derived CDR1 and CDR2 are MDHEN and SYDVKM. Trimming left V 11 bases short and J 3 bases short, with 14 bases between. CDR3 protein: CACAGGPNQPQHF. The CDR3 nucleotides are TGTGCCTGCGCGGGAGGCCCCAATCAGCCCCAGCATTTT.

Comments on this clone: One end of the junction is discordant with germline, which a read error may explain. DNA of the CDR3: TGTGCCTGGAGTCTAACCTCCCACGAGCAGTACTTC. Its protein is CAWSLTSHEQYF. The J gene is TRBJ2-7, the V gene TRBV30; D is uncertain. Germline-derived CDR1 and CDR2 are GTSNPN and SVGIG (reference sequence). The CDR3 has 12 residues.

CDR3: CASSHRKTGYNEQFF. The DNA for the CDR3 is TGTGCCAGCAGCCACCGTAAAACGGGGTACAATGAGCAGTTCTTC. This sequence joins TRBV7-8 and TRBJ2-1; weak D call: TRBD2 (5 bases). The CDR3 runs to 15 residues. V lost 5 bases and J lost 4, with 15 bases in between. CDR1 SGHVS and CDR2 FQNEAQ come from the germline V gene.

V gene TRBV28 combines with J gene TRBJ1-1, with TRBD1 identical over 10 bases. V lost 7 bases and J lost 5; bases outside the gene matches: 4. The CDR3 extends over 13 amino acids. CDR1 MDHEN and CDR2 SYDVKM come from the germline V gene. CDR3 in DNA: TGTGCCAGCATCGGGACAGGGGAAACTGAAGCTTTCTTT. As protein: CASIGTGETEAFF.

The chain couples TRBV5-4 to TRBJ2-3; tentatively, D is TRBD2 (6 bases). V lost 0 bases and J 0 bases, leaving 8 bases between the germline ends. Germline V gene sequence: CDR1 SGHNT, CDR2 YYREEE (reference sequence). This CDR3 has 15 residues. The CDR3 DNA is TGTGCCAGCAGCTTGGCTAGCGCTAGCACAGATACGCAGTATTTT. This sequence encodes CASSLASASTDTQYF.

This chain joins TRBV7-3 and TRBJ2-1, with D possibly TRBD1 on 6 matching bases. CDR1 is SGHTA and CDR2 is FQGTGA in the germline V gene. Between the trimmed V and J ends, which lost 5 bases and 15 bases, there was a span of 14 bases. The CDR3 length is 11 residues. In nucleotides, the CDR3 is TGTGCCAGCAGCCGAGGGGGTTTTGGGTTCTTC. Its translation is CASSRGGFGFF.

The rearrangement links TRBV28 to TRBJ2-4; D is ambiguous. The CDR3 loop spans 15 amino acids. Trimming shortened V by 9 bases and J by 0 bases, and 15 bases separated the two germline ends. Looked up from germline, CDR1 is MDHEN and CDR2 is SYDVKM. CDR3 sequence: CASGLVGLAKNIQYF. The CDR3 region has the DNA TGTGCCAGTGGCCTCGTCGGGTTAGCCAAAAACATTCAGTACTTC.

CDR3 DNA: TGTGCCAGCAGCTTACCGGGGACATGGAGCGATGGCTACACCTTC. Amino acid sequence: CASSLPGTWSDGYTF. V and J are TRBV7-9 and TRBJ1-2, with a tentative D call TRBD1 (6 bases). V was clipped by 2 bases and J by 6 bases, with 16 bases between them. Germline CDR1 is SEHNR and CDR2 is FQNEAQ (reference sequence). This CDR3 has 15 residues.

The chain carries TRBV4-2 and TRBJ1-1; TRBD1 matches at 7 bases. V was clipped by 2 bases and J by 0 bases; unmatched bases: 3. CDR1 is LGHNA, CDR2 YNFKEQ, per germline. The CDR3 is made up of 15 amino acids. CDR3 sequence: CASSQLGQMNTEAFF. Here the CDR3 DNA reads TGTGCCAGCAGCCAACTGGGACAGATGAACACTGAAGCTTTCTTT.

This chain links TRBV7-9 with TRBJ2-4, with TRBD1 matching 7 bases. Germline trimming cut 4 bases from V and 7 bases from J; bases unmatched to any gene: 13. Germline assignment: CDR1 SEHNR and CDR2 FQNEAQ (reference sequence). The CDR3 consists of 16 residues. For the CDR3, the DNA is TGTGCCAGCAGCTCCCCCAGGACAGGACGAGCGAACATTCAGTACTTC. Its protein is CASSSPRTGRANIQYF.

This rearrangement joins TRBV6-5 to TRBJ2-2; a possible D gene is TRBD2 (5 bases). The germline CDR1 and CDR2 sequences are MNHEY and SVGAGI. V shed 10 bases and J shed 6 bases, with 15 bases lying between them. This CDR3 contains 13 residues. The CDR3 DNA sequence: TGTGCCACCCGCACTCGGGGTTCCGGGGAGCTGTTTTTT. Protein product: CATRTRGSGELFF.

The chain has TRBV2 and TRBJ1-1; TRBD1 agrees at 8 bases. The CDR3 runs 13 residues. Germline loops: CDR1 SNHLY, CDR2 FYNNEI. After removal of 6 bases from V and 4 bases from J, the junction contained 4 bases not matched to a gene. CDR3 sequence: CASSSDRVTEAFF. CDR3 nucleotide sequence: TGTGCCAGCAGCTCGGACAGGGTCACTGAAGCTTTCTTT.

This sequence joins TRBV19 and TRBJ2-1, with TRBD2 identical over 7 bases. The CDR3 runs 15 residues. V shed 7 bases, J shed 3 bases, and the junction held 9 bases outside the gene matches. The V gene's germline CDR1 is LNHDA and CDR2 SQIVND (reference sequence). The CDR3 region has the DNA TGTGCCAGTAAGGTTGCGGGAGTGTTCTACAATGAGCAGTTCTTC. Translated: CASKVAGVFYNEQFF.

Comment on this clone: The junction and the germline gene differ at one end; a read error may be behind it. The chain combines TRBV28 with TRBJ1-4; D uncertain. Looked up from germline, CDR1 is MDHEN and CDR2 is SYDVKM. The CDR3 contains 15 residues. Written as DNA, the CDR3 is TGTGCCAGCACGGCAGGCCATGCAACTAGTGAAAAACTGTTTTTT. Residues: CASTAGHATSEKLFF.

This clone has more than one count but fewer than ten. The rearrangement joins TRBV7-6 to TRBJ2-5; 11 bases line up with TRBD2. In germline, CDR1 is SGHVS, CDR2 FNYEAQ. Losses at the gene ends were 8 bases for V and 5 bases for J; bases not matched to a gene: 7. This CDR3 has 14 amino acids. CDR3 in DNA: TGTGCCAGCGGTCTAGCGGGGGGAATTGAGACCCAGTACTTC. Its translation: CASGLAGGIETQYF.

The chain has TRBV11-3 and TRBJ2-7; D perhaps matches TRBD1 (6 bases). Trimming shortened V by 3 bases and J by 4 bases, and 13 bases separated the two germline ends. The CDR3 has 14 amino acids. The V gene's germline CDR1 is SGHNT and CDR2 YENEEA. The CDR3 DNA is TGTGCCAGCAGCTTGGACAGTCTTCTATACGAGCAGTACTTC. Its translation is CASSLDSLLYEQYF.

As for this clone: The same CDR3 arises from other DNA sequences in this sample as well. The chain links TRBV28 to TRBJ2-3; D uncertain. The V gene lost 3 bases and the J gene lost 0 bases, with 4 bases spanning the gap. The CDR3 extends over 13 amino acids. CDR1 and CDR2 (germline): MDHEN, SYDVKM. The CDR3 reads CASSFQSTDTQYF. CDR3 sequence (DNA): TGTGCCAGCAGTTTCCAAAGCACAGATACGCAGTATTTT.

The chain is built from TRBV29-1 and TRBJ1-2; TRBD1 aligns across 9 bases. In germline, CDR1 is SQVTM, CDR2 ANQGSEA. The trim removed 7 bases at V and 2 bases at J, leaving 5 bases unmatched. The CDR3 runs 13 residues. The CDR3 sequence is CSATGTGNYGYTF. The CDR3 nucleotides read TGCAGCGCCACCGGGACAGGGAACTATGGCTACACCTTC.